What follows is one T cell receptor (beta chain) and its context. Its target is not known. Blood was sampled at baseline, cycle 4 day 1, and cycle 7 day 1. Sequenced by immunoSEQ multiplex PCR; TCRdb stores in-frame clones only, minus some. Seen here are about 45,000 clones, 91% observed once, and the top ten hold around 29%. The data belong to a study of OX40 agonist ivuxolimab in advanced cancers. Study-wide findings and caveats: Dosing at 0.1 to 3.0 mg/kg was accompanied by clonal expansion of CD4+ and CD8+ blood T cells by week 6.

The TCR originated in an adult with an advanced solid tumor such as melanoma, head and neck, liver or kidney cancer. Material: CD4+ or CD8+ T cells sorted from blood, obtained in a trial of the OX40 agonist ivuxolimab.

CDR3 loop: CASGLPTGELFF. DNA of the CDR3: TGTGCCAGCGGGTTGCCCACCGGGGAGCTGTTTTTT. V is TRBV6-5 and J is TRBJ2-2; D call uncertain. Germline V lookup: CDR1 MNHEY, CDR2 SVGAGI. The CDR3 runs to 12 residues. V was trimmed by 8 bases and J by 4 bases, leaving 8 bases between them.